This T cell receptor (beta chain) came from a study of CD8 T cells in Susac syndrome. General study findings and limits: By the study's own acknowledgment, its TCR sequencing and HLA analysis included relatively few individuals.

Germline CDR1 and CDR2: GTSNPN and SVGIG (reference sequence). V was clipped by 1 base and J by 3 bases, with 16 bases between them. The length of the CDR3 is 15 residues. Concerning this clonotype itself: The antigen is unknown.

The multiple sclerosis control cohort comprised treatment-naive individuals presenting with stable or active relapsing-remitting disease. Through negative isolation, CD4+ and CD8+ T cells were obtained, while TEMRA cells were enriched using FACS. With random hexamers, 0.5 to 1 ug RNA was reverse transcribed. By means of immunoSEQ multiplex PCR, TCR beta CDR3 spanning 54 Vbeta and 13 Jbeta underwent amplification. TCRdb analysed the immunoSEQ multiplex PCR reads with MiXCR anew, one entry per CDR3 protein. Here the sample spans 180,000 or so distinct CDR3 sequences, 90% to 96% being singletons. Sequencing used CD4+ T cells from PBMCs. The genes are TRBV30 and TRBJ2-7, with D possibly being TRBD1 (6 bases). This clonotype was obtained from a human donor with multiple sclerosis. The CDR3 region is CAWSGYRVVLYEQYF. The CDR3 DNA sequence: TGTGCCTGGAGTGGATACAGGGTAGTCCTCTACGAGCAGTACTTC.